These 27 T cell receptor beta chains share one sample of origin, sequenced in a study of blood T cell repertoires in COVID-19. TCRdb's copy holds only in-frame clones and misses some; the assay was immunoSEQ multiplex PCR. Of 200,000 to 250,000 clones listed, 70% to 85% are singletons. Sequencing input: PBMCs or T cells enriched from blood (not recorded which). The receptors shown here come from a woman between 55 and 75 years old who had recovered from COVID-19.

This rearrangement joins TRBV5-6 to TRBJ2-7; D ambiguous. This CDR3 is 14 amino acids long. Per the germline V gene, CDR1 is SGHDT and CDR2 is YYEEEE. Trimming removed 1 base at V and 6 bases at J, with 14 bases between. DNA for the CDR3: TGTGCCAGCAGCTTGTCCTCGAAACCTACCGAGCAGTACTTC. It translates to CASSLSSKPTEQYF.

V is TRBV6-4 and J is TRBJ1-6; no clear D. In germline, CDR1 is MRHNA, CDR2 SNTAGT. This CDR3 region has 13 residues. V was pared by 3 bases and J by 5 bases, with 5 bases between. CDR3 coding DNA: TGTGCCAGCAGTGAGAGGAATAATTCACCCCTCCACTTT. Its protein product is CASSERNNSPLHF.

V usage is TRBV25-1 and J usage is TRBJ1-2, with 9 bases that match TRBD1. The CDR3 loop spans 13 amino acids. Germline V gene data show CDR1 as MGHDK and CDR2 as SYGVNS. With 8 bases clipped from V and 6 bases from J, the junction kept 7 bases outside the gene matches. The CDR3 sequence: CASLGTGYHGYTF. The DNA for the CDR3 is TGTGCCAGCCTAGGGACAGGGTATCATGGCTACACCTTC.

This chain joins TRBV6-5 and TRBJ1-1, with 9 bases fitting TRBD1. CDR1 MNHEY and CDR2 SVGAGI come from the germline V gene. There are 15 residues in the CDR3. V lost 7 bases to trimming and J lost 4 bases; unmatched junction nucleotides: 10. The CDR3 DNA reads TGTGCCAGCATTTTTACAGGGGGCCATGGCACTGAAGCTTTCTTT. Amino acids: CASIFTGGHGTEAFF.

CDR3 sequence: CSGGQGREKLFF. CDR3 bases: TGCAGCGGGGGACAGGGACGCGAAAAACTGTTTTTT. The chain recombines TRBV29-1 with TRBJ1-4; 9 bases line up with TRBD1. V shed 7 bases and J 8 bases; nucleotides not matched to a gene: 5. The CDR3 length is 12 residues. Per the germline V gene, CDR1 is SQVTM and CDR2 is ANQGSEA.

CDR3 nucleotide sequence: TGTGCCAGCAGCTTGACAGGACGCAACTATGGCTACACCTTC. Protein: CASSLTGRNYGYTF. The V call is TRBV5-6, the J call TRBJ1-2; maybe TRBD1 (5 bases). Germline V gives CDR1 SGHDT, CDR2 YYEEEE. The length of the CDR3 is 14 residues. With 1 base removed from V and 2 bases from J, the gap between germline ends came to 9 bases.

This clone was picked up many times. This chain uses TRBV2 with TRBJ2-2; 13 bases are shared with TRBD2. This CDR3 is built from 17 residues. The J segment lost 7 bases and the V segment lost 7 bases, leaving 12 bases of the junction unmatched. Germline CDR1 reads SNHLY; CDR2 reads FYNNEI. The CDR3 protein is CASTPTSGRFNFGELFF. CDR3 in DNA: TGTGCCAGCACCCCGACTAGCGGGAGGTTCAACTTCGGGGAGCTGTTTTTT.

The chain recombines TRBV7-2 with TRBJ1-5; TRBD1 aligns across 7 bases. Trimming at V came to 5 bases and at J to 2 bases, leaving 9 bases not matched to a gene. The CDR3 runs 16 residues. CDR1 SGHTA and CDR2 FQGNSA come from the germline V gene. CDR3 protein: CASSAHDRVGNQPQHF. CDR3 sequence (DNA): TGTGCCAGCAGCGCACATGACAGGGTGGGCAATCAGCCCCAGCATTTT.

The chain couples TRBV28 to TRBJ1-3; TRBD1 might be the D (6 bases). Trimming cost V 5 bases and J 0 bases, with 14 bases left between them. The CDR3 length is 16 residues. CDR1 is MDHEN, CDR2 SYDVKM, per germline. CDR3 sequence reads: CASSAPTGSSGNTIYF. CDR3 in DNA: TGTGCCAGCAGTGCTCCGACAGGTAGCTCTGGAAACACCATATATTTT.

J is TRBJ1-1 and V is TRBV19; 10 bases match TRBD1. This CDR3 comprises 17 residues. J was trimmed by 0 bases and V by 4 bases; bases with no gene match: 8. CDR1 is LNHDA and CDR2 is SQIVND in the germline V gene (reference sequence). This CDR3 reads CASSTGTGAGMNTEAFF. CDR3 sequence (DNA): TGTGCCAGTAGTACCGGGACAGGGGCCGGGATGAACACTGAAGCTTTCTTT.

The genes are TRBV5-8 and TRBJ2-7; 13 nucleotides agree with TRBD2. The CDR3 loop spans 15 amino acids. The germline CDR1 and CDR2 sequences are SGHTS and YDEGEE. V shed 4 bases and J 6 bases; nucleotides not matched to a gene: 7. CDR3 loop: CASSRRTSGGGEQYF. CDR3 DNA: TGTGCCAGCAGCAGGAGGACTAGCGGGGGTGGCGAGCAGTACTTC.

This clone came up once. This chain connects TRBV27 to TRBJ1-6, with 9 bases aligning to TRBD1. CDR1 MNHEY and CDR2 SMNVEV come from the germline V gene (reference sequence). This CDR3 has 14 amino acids. V was clipped by 6 bases and J by 8 bases; unmatched bases: 5. The CDR3 loop is CASRQGALDSPLHF. CDR3 DNA sequence: TGTGCCAGCAGACAGGGGGCCCTCGATTCACCCCTCCACTTT.

This chain uses TRBV19 with TRBJ2-5; D may be TRBD1 (10 bases). V was shortened by 6 bases and J by 6 bases, with 23 bases between the two germline ends. The CDR3 runs to 16 residues. Germline lookup yields CDR1 LNHDA and CDR2 SQIVND (reference sequence). CDR3 sequence: CASRRGGTGAVKTQYF. CDR3 nucleotides: TGTGCCAGTAGGCGGGGGGGGACAGGGGCGGTGAAGACCCAGTACTTC.

V and J are TRBV4-1 and TRBJ2-1; TRBD2 agrees at 13 bases. Germline CDR1 MGHRA, CDR2 YSYEKL. The length of the CDR3 is 19 residues. With 0 bases clipped from V and 3 bases from J, the junction kept 8 bases outside the gene matches. The CDR3 DNA follows: TGCGCCAGCAGCCAAGAGGGGGGGGGACTAGCGGGACGCTACAATGAGCAGTTCTTC. It encodes CASSQEGGGLAGRYNEQFF.

The chain couples TRBV9 to TRBJ1-1, with D possibly matching TRBD1 (6 bases). The V gene lost 4 bases and the J gene lost 3 bases, with 7 bases spanning the gap. Looked up from germline, CDR1 is SGDLS and CDR2 is YYNGEE. CDR3 size: 12 residues. The CDR3 DNA reads as TGTGCCAGCAGCAAGGGGGACACTGAAGCTTTCTTT. It specifies CASSKGDTEAFF.

The V and J genes are TRBV25-1 and TRBJ2-1; 10 bases match TRBD2. In germline, CDR1 is MGHDK, CDR2 SYGVNS. CDR3 size: 17 residues. The junction had 12 bases not matched to a gene; V was cut back by 2 bases and J by 8 bases. In DNA, the CDR3 is TGTGCCAGCAGTGAAATCTTAGCGGGGGGTAAAGGGCATGAGCAGTTCTTC. It is translated as CASSEILAGGKGHEQFF. Full variable domain (remainder filled in from reference TRBV25-1 and TRBJ2-1): EADIYQTPRYLVIGTGKKITLECSQTMGHDKMYWYQQDPGMELHLIHYSYGVNSTEKGDLSSESTVSRIRTEHFPLTLESARPSHTSQYLCASSEILAGGKGHEQFFGPGTRLTVL.

V gene TRBV7-9 combines with J gene TRBJ2-1, with D tentatively TRBD1 (7 bases). V was trimmed by 6 bases and J by 7 bases, leaving 16 bases between them. Germline CDR1 and CDR2: SEHNR and FQNEAQ (reference sequence). The CDR3 is made up of 14 amino acids. In nucleotides, the CDR3 is TGTGCCAGCAGGGTAGGAGGGGGCATGAATGAGCAGTTCTTC. Its translation is CASRVGGGMNEQFF.

V gene TRBV10-1 combines with J gene TRBJ1-1, with D hard to call. Deletions cut 0 bases from V and 4 bases from J, with 9 bases between. CDR1 and CDR2 (germline): WNHNN, SYGVQD (reference sequence). CDR3 size: 14 residues. Here the CDR3 DNA reads TGCGCCAGCAGTGAGTCAGAACTGATCACTGAAGCTTTCTTT. It codes for CASSESELITEAFF.

The V and J genes are TRBV14 and TRBJ2-2; TRBD1 is a possible D gene (5 bases). Looked up from germline, CDR1 is SGHDN and CDR2 is FVKESK. The V end was cut by 6 bases, the J end by 1 base, with 9 bases between. CDR3 length equals 14 residues. The CDR3 reads CASRLQGNTGELFF. Written as DNA, the CDR3 is TGTGCCAGCAGGCTGCAGGGGAACACCGGGGAGCTGTTTTTT. The full variable domain, rest sourced from reference TRBV14 and TRBJ2-2, is EAGVTQFPSHSVIEKGQTVTLRCDPISGHDNLYWYRRVMGKEIKFLLHFVKESKQDESGMPNNRFLAERTGGTYSTLKVQPAELEDSGVYFCASRLQGNTGELFFGEGSRLTVL.

The chain combines TRBV9 with TRBJ2-1; 7 bases agree with TRBD2. The CDR3 loop spans 13 amino acids. Trimming removed 3 bases from V and 8 bases from J; junction bases left unmatched: 5. Germline V lookup: CDR1 SGDLS, CDR2 YYNGEE. The CDR3 protein is CASSAGLVYEQFF. The CDR3 bases are TGTGCCAGCAGCGCCGGACTAGTCTATGAGCAGTTCTTC.

The rearrangement uses TRBV19 and TRBJ2-2; D perhaps matches TRBD1 (6 bases). Deletions cut 8 bases from V and 6 bases from J, with 22 bases between. Germline V lookup: CDR1 LNHDA, CDR2 SQIVND (reference sequence). This CDR3 has 16 residues. DNA for the CDR3: TGTGCCAGTTCGAAGCCTCTTCAGGGGTGGGCCGGGGAGCTGTTTTTT. Protein product: CASSKPLQGWAGELFF.

The chain combines TRBV19 with TRBJ2-1; D perhaps matches TRBD1 (6 bases). The V end lost 7 bases, the J end lost 7 bases, and 14 bases lay between the germline ends. The CDR3 length is 13 residues. Germline CDR1 and CDR2: LNHDA and SQIVND (reference sequence). DNA of the CDR3: TGTGCCAGTAACCGAATACAGGGAAATGAGCAGTTCTTC. Protein sequence: CASNRIQGNEQFF.

The chain carries TRBV10-3 and TRBJ2-3; 7 nucleotides agree with TRBD2. The V gene's germline CDR1 is ENHRY and CDR2 SYGVKD. V shed 7 bases, J shed 2 bases, and the junction held 9 bases outside the gene matches. The CDR3 has 15 amino acids. CDR3 sequence reads: CAIKGRGLNTDTQYF. As DNA, the CDR3 is TGTGCCATCAAAGGAAGGGGACTAAACACAGATACGCAGTATTTT.

This clone was detected only once. This chain connects TRBV4-1 to TRBJ1-1, with a weak D call TRBD1 (6 bases). Trimming cost V 3 bases and J 1 base, with 12 bases left between them. This CDR3 comprises 15 residues. CDR1 and CDR2 (germline): MGHRA, YSYEKL. Here the CDR3 DNA reads TGCGCCAGCAGCCACCTCGGACAGCCGAACACTGAAGCTTTCTTT. Its translation is CASSHLGQPNTEAFF.

This clone has just a few counts. The J gene is TRBJ1-1, the V gene TRBV29-1, with 7 bases lining up with TRBD1. Unmatched junction bases numbered 6, after V lost 5 bases and J lost 0 bases. Germline CDR1 SQVTM, CDR2 ANQGSEA. CDR3 length: 14 amino acids. CDR3 residues: CSVPPGQMNTEAFF. CDR3 nucleotides: TGCAGCGTTCCTCCGGGACAGATGAACACTGAAGCTTTCTTT.

The CDR3 sequence is CASTRGGDGYTF. In nucleotides, the CDR3 is TGTGCCAGCACCAGAGGGGGGGATGGCTACACCTTC. The V gene is TRBV6-5, the J gene TRBJ1-2; possible D gene TRBD1, 6 bases. V gave up 7 bases and J gave up 6 bases, with 12 bases separating them. Germline V lookup: CDR1 MNHEY, CDR2 SVGAGI. The CDR3 sequence is 12 residues long.

For the CDR3, the DNA is TGTGCCAGCTCACAAAAGGGGGGGACTGAGGGTGAGCAGTTCTTC. Residues: CASSQKGGTEGEQFF. The chain joins TRBV18 to TRBJ2-1; D is perhaps TRBD2 (7 bases). V gave up 4 bases and J gave up 9 bases, with 19 bases separating them. Germline loops: CDR1 KGHSH, CDR2 LQKENI. The CDR3 contains 15 residues.